A selection of T cell receptor beta chains follows, all from one sample in a study of T cell changes during pregnancy in multiple sclerosis. Produced via immunoSEQ multiplex PCR; TCRdb's table is partial and in-frame only. Of about 59,000 clones listed, roughly 90% are singletons. The sequencing here drew on peripheral blood, taken in the second trimester of pregnancy. All receptors derive from a female donor in good health, enrolled as a control in a pregnancy study. The CDR3 runs from the conserved cysteine through the conserved F or W. D genes are given only for firm matches. The size entry is marked missing in some rows and otherwise reads once, few, many or a size class.

J | D | size | V | CDR3 | DNA
TRBJ1-1 | - | - | TRBV28 | CASSSDTEAFF | TGTGCCAGCAGTTCCGACACTGAAGCTTTCTTT
TRBJ2-7 | TRBD1 | once | TRBV6-1 | CASSIWQGANEQYF | TGTGCCAGCAGTATCTGGCAGGGGGCGAACGAGCAGTACTTC
TRBJ2-5 | - | - | TRBV2 | CASRLVWETQYF | TGTGCCAGCAGACTAGTGTGGGAGACCCAGTACTTC
TRBJ2-1 | TRBD2 | - | TRBV4-2 | CASSQVFSGGLIREQFF | TGTGCCAGCAGCCAAGTCTTCTCGGGGGGGCTGATTCGTGAGCAGTTCTTC
TRBJ2-5 | - | once | TRBV7-2 | CAEEGQETQYF | TGTGCAGAGGAGGGCCAAGAGACCCAGTACTTC
TRBJ2-3 | TRBD2 | - | TRBV4-1 | CASSASGVRTDTQYF | TGCGCCAGCAGTGCTAGCGGGGTCCGCACAGATACGCAGTATTTT
TRBJ2-1 | TRBD2 | once | TRBV5-1 | CASSLSGSPSYNEQFF | TGCGCCAGCAGCCTAAGCGGGAGTCCTTCCTACAATGAGCAGTTCTTC
TRBJ1-5 | - | - | TRBV28 | CASSLLGARQPQHF | TGTGCCAGCAGTTTATTGGGGGCGAGGCAGCCCCAGCATTTT
TRBJ2-7 | - | - | TRBV5-6 | CASSLYSNSYEQYF | TGTGCCAGCAGCTTATACAGCAACTCCTACGAGCAGTACTTC
TRBJ2-5 | - | - | TRBV5-1 | CASSLGASVQETQYF | TGCGCCAGCAGCTTGGGGGCTTCAGTTCAAGAGACCCAGTACTTC
TRBJ2-5 | TRBD1 | - | TRBV19 | CASATGGETQYF | TGTGCCAGTGCGACAGGGGGAGAGACCCAGTACTTC
TRBJ2-3 | TRBD1 | - | TRBV5-6 | CASSPVTGDTQYF | TGTGCCAGCAGCCCGGTGACAGGGGATACGCAGTATTTT
TRBJ1-5 | TRBD1 | - | TRBV6-6 | CASSYTDRGLNQPQHF | TGTGCCAGCAGTTACACCGACAGGGGGCTAAATCAGCCCCAGCATTTT
TRBJ1-6 | - | few | TRBV15 | CATSRGSNSPYLHF | TGTGCCACCAGCAGAGGCTCTAACAGCCCTTACCTCCACTTT
TRBJ1-4 | - | - | TRBV5-1 | CASSLAYTNEKLFF | TGCGCCAGCAGCTTGGCTTATACTAATGAAAAACTGTTTTTT
TRBJ2-2 | - | once | TRBV4-1 | CASSQERVLNTGELFF | TGCGCCAGCAGCCAAGAACGTGTACTAAACACCGGGGAGCTGTTTTTT
TRBJ2-2 | - | once | TRBV12-5 | CASVLEVGGELFF | TGTGCTAGTGTCCTCGAGGTAGGCGGGGAGCTGTTTTTT
TRBJ2-3 | TRBD2 | - | TRBV28 | CASSWGVAGGYTDTQYF | TGTGCCAGCAGTTGGGGCGTAGCGGGAGGCTACACAGATACGCAGTATTTT
TRBJ2-6 | TRBD2 | - | TRBV14 | CASSQDDLAVSGANVLTF | TGTGCCAGCAGCCAAGATGACCTAGCGGTCTCTGGGGCCAACGTCCTGACTTTC
TRBJ1-2 | TRBD1 | - | TRBV19 | CASSIGAGQGANYGYTF | TGTGCCAGTAGTATAGGCGCGGGACAGGGAGCTAACTATGGCTACACCTTC
TRBJ1-4 | - | - | TRBV20-1 | CSAPENEKLFF | TGCAGTGCTCCCGAGAATGAAAAACTGTTTTTT
TRBJ2-1 | TRBD2 | - | TRBV2 | CASTSSGRAYNEQFF | TGTGCCAGCACAAGTAGCGGGAGGGCCTACAATGAGCAGTTCTTC
TRBJ2-1 | TRBD2 | - | TRBV14 | CASSQDPRTSGRATNEQFF | TGTGCCAGCAGCCAAGACCCCCGGACTAGCGGGAGGGCCACCAATGAGCAGTTCTTC
TRBJ2-1 | TRBD1 | once | TRBV19 | CASSIGGTAYNEQFF | TGTGCCAGTAGTATAGGAGGGACAGCCTACAATGAGCAGTTCTTC
TRBJ2-7 | TRBD1 | - | TRBV7-2 | CASSLTRQGVYEQYF | TGTGCCAGCAGCTTAACCCGACAGGGCGTCTACGAGCAGTACTTC
TRBJ2-7 | - | once | TRBV19 | CASSIGRETYEQYF | TGTGCCAGTAGTATAGGACGGGAGACCTACGAGCAGTACTTC
TRBJ2-7 | - | - | TRBV13 | CASSRPGVLSSYEQYF | TGTGCCAGCAGCAGGCCGGGGGTCTTGAGCTCCTACGAGCAGTACTTC
TRBJ2-3 | TRBD1 | - | TRBV4-2 | CASSQYRGARGTDTQYF | TGTGCCAGCAGCCAATACAGGGGGGCTCGGGGCACAGATACGCAGTATTTT
TRBJ1-2 | TRBD1 | - | TRBV30 | CANGRDRRTNYGYTF | TGTGCCAACGGGCGGGACAGGAGGACTAACTATGGCTACACCTTC
TRBJ2-2 | TRBD2 | - | TRBV27 | CASRTLAGGPPTGELFF | TGTGCCAGCCGGACATTAGCGGGAGGGCCCCCAACCGGGGAGCTGTTTTTT
TRBJ2-1 | TRBD2 | - | TRBV7-9 | CASSLGLAGDWDEQFF | TGTGCCAGCAGCTTAGGTCTAGCGGGAGATTGGGATGAGCAGTTCTTC
TRBJ1-4 | - | - | TRBV2 | CASSESLREKLFF | TGTGCCAGCAGTGAGAGTCTACGGGAAAAACTGTTTTTT
TRBJ2-1 | TRBD2 | - | TRBV19 | CASSIDRLADPEQFF | TGTGCCAGTAGTATAGATAGACTAGCGGATCCTGAGCAGTTCTTC
TRBJ2-1 | TRBD2 | - | TRBV5-6 | CASSLALAGIDEQFF | TGTGCCAGCAGCTTGGCACTAGCGGGAATCGATGAGCAGTTCTTC
TRBJ1-5 | - | - | TRBV18 | CASSPGHLEPQHF | TGTGCCAGCTCCCCCGGACATCTAGAGCCCCAGCATTTT
TRBJ2-7 | - | - | TRBV5-4 | CASSLDRVNEQYF | TGTGCCAGCAGCTTGGACAGGGTTAACGAGCAGTACTTC
TRBJ1-5 | - | - | TRBV28 | CASSISQPQHF | TGTGCCAGCAGTATCAGTCAGCCCCAGCATTTT
TRBJ2-7 | TRBD2 | - | TRBV7-8 | CASSFDLSGGAVEQYF | TGTGCCAGCAGCTTCGACCTTAGCGGGGGGGCCGTCGAGCAGTACTTC
TRBJ2-3 | TRBD1 | - | TRBV27 | CASSLWGDRVTDTQYF | TGTGCCAGCAGTTTGTGGGGGGACAGGGTCACAGATACGCAGTATTTT
TRBJ2-1 | TRBD1 | - | TRBV5-1 | CASSRDRGPIDEQFF | TGCGCCAGCAGCAGGGACAGGGGCCCTATCGATGAGCAGTTCTTC